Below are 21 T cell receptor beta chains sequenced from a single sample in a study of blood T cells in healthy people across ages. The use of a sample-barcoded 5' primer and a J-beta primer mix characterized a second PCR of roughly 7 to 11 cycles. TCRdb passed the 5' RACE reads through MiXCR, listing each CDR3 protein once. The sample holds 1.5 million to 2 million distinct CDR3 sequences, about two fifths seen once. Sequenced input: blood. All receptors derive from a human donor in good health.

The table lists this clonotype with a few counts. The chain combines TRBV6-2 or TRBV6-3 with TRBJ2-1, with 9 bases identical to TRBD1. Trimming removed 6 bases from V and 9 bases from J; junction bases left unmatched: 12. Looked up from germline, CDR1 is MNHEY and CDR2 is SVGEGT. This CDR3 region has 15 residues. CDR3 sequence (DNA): TGTGCCAGCAGCCCCTCCCTGGGACAGGGAGGTGAGCAGTTCTTC. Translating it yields CASSPSLGQGGEQFF.

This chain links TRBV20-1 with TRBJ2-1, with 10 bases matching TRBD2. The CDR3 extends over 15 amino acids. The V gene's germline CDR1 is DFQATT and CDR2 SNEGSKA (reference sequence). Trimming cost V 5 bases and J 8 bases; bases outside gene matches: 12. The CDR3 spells CSAPPSSGGAYEQFF. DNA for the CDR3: TGCAGTGCTCCACCCTCCAGCGGGGGGGCGTATGAGCAGTTCTTC.

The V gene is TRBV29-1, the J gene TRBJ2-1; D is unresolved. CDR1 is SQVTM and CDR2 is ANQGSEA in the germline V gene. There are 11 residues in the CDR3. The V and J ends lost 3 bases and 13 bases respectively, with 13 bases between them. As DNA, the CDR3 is TGCAGCGTTGACTCGGCAGCTCTACAGTTCTTC. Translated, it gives CSVDSAALQFF.

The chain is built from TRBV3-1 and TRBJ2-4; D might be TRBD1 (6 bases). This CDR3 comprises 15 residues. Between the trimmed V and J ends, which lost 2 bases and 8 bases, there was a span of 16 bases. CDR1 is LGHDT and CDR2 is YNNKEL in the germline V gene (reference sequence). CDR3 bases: TGTGCCAGCAGCCAACTGACCCTCAAGGGGGACATTCAGTACTTC. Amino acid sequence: CASSQLTLKGDIQYF. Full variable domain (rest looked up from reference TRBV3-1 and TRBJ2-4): DTAVSQTPKYLVTQMGNDKSIKCEQNLGHDTMYWYKQDSKKFLKIMFSYNNKELIINETVPNRFSPKSPDKAHLNLHINSLELGDSAVYFCASSQLTLKGDIQYFGAGTRLSVL.

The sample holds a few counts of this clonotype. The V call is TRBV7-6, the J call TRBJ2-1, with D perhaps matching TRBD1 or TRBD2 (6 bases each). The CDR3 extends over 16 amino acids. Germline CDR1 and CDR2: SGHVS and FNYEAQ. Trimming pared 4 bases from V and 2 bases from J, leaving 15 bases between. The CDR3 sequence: CASSSNWGATYNEQFF. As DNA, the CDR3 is TGTGCCAGCAGCTCCAATTGGGGGGCTACCTACAATGAGCAGTTCTTC.

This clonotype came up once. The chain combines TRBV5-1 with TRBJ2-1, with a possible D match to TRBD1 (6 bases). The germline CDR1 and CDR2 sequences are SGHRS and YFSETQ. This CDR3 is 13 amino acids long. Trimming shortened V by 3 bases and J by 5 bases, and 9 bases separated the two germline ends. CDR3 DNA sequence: TGCGCCAGCAGCTGGGGACAACACAATGAGCAGTTCTTC. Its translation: CASSWGQHNEQFF.

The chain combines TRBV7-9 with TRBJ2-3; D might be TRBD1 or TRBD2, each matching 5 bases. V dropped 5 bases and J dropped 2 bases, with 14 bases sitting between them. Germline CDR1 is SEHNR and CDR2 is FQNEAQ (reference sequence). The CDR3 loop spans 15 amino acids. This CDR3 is CASSPGDQFTDTQYF. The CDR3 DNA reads TGTGCCAGCAGCCCCGGGGACCAATTCACAGATACGCAGTATTTT.

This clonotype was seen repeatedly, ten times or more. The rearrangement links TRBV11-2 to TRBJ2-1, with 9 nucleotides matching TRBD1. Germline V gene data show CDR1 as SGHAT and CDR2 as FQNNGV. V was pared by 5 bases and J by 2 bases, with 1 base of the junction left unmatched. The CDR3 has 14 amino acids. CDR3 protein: CASSRDRAYNEQFF. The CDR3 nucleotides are TGTGCCAGCAGCCGGGACAGGGCCTACAATGAGCAGTTCTTC. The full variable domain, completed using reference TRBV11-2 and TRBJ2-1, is EAGVAQSPRYKIIEKRQSVAFWCNPISGHATLYWYQQILGQGPKLLIQFQNNGVVDDSQLPKDRFSAERLKGVDSTLKIQPAKLEDSAVYLCASSRDRAYNEQFFGPGTRLTVL.

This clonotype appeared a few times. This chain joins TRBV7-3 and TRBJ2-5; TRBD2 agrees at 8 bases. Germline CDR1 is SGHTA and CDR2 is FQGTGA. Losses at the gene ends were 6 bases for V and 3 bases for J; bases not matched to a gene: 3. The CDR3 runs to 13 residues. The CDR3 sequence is CASSRSGEETQYF. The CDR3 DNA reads TGTGCCAGCAGTCGTAGCGGGGAAGAGACCCAGTACTTC. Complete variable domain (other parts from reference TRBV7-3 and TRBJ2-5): GAGVSQTPSNKVTEKGKYVELRCDPISGHTALYWYRQSLGQGPEFLIYFQGTGAADDSGLPNDRFFAVRPEGSVSTLKIQRTERGDSAVYLCASSRSGEETQYFGPGTRLLVL.

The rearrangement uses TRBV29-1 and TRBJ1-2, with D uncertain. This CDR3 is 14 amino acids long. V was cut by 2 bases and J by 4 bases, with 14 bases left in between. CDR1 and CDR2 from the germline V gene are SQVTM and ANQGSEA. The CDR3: CSVEKRQAAYGYTF. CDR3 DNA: TGCAGCGTTGAAAAAAGGCAGGCTGCCTATGGCTACACCTTC.

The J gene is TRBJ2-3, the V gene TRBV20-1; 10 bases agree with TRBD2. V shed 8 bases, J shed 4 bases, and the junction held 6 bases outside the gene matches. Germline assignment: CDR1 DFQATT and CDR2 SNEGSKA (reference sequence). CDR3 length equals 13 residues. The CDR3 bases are TGCAGTACGAGCGGGGGGGCGTCAGATACGCAGTATTTT. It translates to CSTSGGASDTQYF.

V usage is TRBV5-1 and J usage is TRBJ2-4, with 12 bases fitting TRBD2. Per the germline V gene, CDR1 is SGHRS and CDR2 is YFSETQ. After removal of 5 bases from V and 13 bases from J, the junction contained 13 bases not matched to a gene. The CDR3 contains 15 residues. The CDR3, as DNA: TGCGCCAGCAGTGTGGCTAGCGGGGGGGCCTTCGTGCAGTACTTC. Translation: CASSVASGGAFVQYF.

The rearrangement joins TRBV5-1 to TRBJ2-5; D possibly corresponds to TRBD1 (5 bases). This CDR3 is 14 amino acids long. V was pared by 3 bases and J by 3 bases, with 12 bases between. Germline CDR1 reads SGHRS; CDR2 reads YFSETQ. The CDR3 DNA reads TGCGCCAGCAGCTGGGGCAGGACCAAAGAGACCCAGTACTTC. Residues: CASSWGRTKETQYF.

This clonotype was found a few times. CDR3 amino acids: CASSTYLDTQYF. The CDR3 bases are TGTGCCAGCAGCACCTACCTAGATACGCAGTATTTT. This sequence joins TRBV7-9 and TRBJ2-3; D is ambiguous. Trimming removed 5 bases at V and 5 bases at J, with 8 bases between. Germline loops: CDR1 SEHNR, CDR2 FQNEAQ (reference sequence). This CDR3 is 12 amino acids long.

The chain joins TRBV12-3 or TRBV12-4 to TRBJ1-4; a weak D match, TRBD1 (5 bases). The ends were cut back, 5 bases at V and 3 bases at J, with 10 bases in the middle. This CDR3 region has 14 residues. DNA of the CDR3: TGTGCCAGCAGTCCAGGGCCCTCTAATGAAAAACTGTTTTTT. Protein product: CASSPGPSNEKLFF.

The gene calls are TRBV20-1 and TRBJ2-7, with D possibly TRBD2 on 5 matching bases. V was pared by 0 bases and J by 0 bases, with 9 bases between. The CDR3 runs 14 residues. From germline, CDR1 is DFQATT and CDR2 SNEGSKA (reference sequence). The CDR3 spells CSARDRGLSYEQYF. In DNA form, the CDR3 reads TGCAGTGCTAGAGATCGAGGGCTCTCCTACGAGCAGTACTTC.

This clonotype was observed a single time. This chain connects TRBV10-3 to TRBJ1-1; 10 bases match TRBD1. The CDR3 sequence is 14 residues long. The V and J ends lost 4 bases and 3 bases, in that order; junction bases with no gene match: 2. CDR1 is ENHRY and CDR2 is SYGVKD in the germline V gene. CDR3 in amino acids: CAISGGTGDTEAFF. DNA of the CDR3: TGTGCCATCAGTGGGGGGACAGGGGACACTGAAGCTTTCTTT.

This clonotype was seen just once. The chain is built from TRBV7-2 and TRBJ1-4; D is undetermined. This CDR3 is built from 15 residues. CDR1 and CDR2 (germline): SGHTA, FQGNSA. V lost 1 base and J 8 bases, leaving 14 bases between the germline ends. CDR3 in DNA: TGTGCCAGCAGCTTAGTGGCTCAAGGGAGGGAAAAACTGTTTTTT. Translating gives CASSLVAQGREKLFF.

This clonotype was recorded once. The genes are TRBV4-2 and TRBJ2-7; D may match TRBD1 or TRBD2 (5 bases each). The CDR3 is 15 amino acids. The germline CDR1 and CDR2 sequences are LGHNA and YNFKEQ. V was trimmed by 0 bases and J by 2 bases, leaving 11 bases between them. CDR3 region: CASSQEVVGAYEQYF. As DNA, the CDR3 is TGTGCCAGCAGCCAAGAGGTAGTGGGGGCCTACGAGCAGTACTTC.

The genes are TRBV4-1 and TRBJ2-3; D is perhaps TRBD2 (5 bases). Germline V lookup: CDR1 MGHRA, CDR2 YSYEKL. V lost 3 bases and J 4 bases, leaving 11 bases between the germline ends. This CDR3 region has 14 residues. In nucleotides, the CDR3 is TGCGCCAGCAGCCAGCTGCTAGCACCAGATACGCAGTATTTT. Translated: CASSQLLAPDTQYF.

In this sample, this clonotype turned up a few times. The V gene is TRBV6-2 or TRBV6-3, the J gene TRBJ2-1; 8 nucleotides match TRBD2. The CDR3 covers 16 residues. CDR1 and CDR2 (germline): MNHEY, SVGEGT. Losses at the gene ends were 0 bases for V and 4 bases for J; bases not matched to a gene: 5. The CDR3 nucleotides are TGTGCCAGCAGTTACTCGGGTAGCGGGGATTACAATGAGCAGTTCTTC. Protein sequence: CASSYSGSGDYNEQFF.